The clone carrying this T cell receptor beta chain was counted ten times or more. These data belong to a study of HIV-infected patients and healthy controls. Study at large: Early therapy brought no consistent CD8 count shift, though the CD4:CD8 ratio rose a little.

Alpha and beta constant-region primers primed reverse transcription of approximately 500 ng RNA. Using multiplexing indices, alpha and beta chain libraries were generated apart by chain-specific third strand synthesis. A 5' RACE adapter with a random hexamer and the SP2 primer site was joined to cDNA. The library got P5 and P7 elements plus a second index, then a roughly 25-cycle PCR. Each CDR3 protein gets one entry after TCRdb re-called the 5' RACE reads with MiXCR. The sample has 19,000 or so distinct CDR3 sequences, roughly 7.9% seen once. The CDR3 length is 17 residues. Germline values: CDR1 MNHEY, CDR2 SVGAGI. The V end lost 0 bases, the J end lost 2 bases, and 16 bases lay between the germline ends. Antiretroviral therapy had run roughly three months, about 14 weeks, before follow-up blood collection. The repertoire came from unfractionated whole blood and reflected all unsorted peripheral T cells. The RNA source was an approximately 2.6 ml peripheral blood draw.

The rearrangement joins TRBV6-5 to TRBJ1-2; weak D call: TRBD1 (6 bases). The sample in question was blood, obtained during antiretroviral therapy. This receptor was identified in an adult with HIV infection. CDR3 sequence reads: CASSYSTYRAPNYGYTF. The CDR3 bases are TGTGCCAGCAGTTACTCGACTTACAGGGCCCCAAACTATGGCTACACCTTC.